This T cell receptor (beta chain) was retrieved from a study of cytomegalovirus exposure and HLA in healthy donors. The CDR3 is made up of 12 amino acids. Germline-derived CDR1 and CDR2 are SQVTM and ANQGSEA. The V segment lost 7 bases and the J segment 5 bases; nucleotides outside the gene matches: 7. A multiplex PCR was run with 60 Vbeta primers and 13 Jbeta primers. Here immunoSEQ multiplex PCR was the method, and the copy in TCRdb shows in-frame clones only, minus some. The clone table shows some 180,000 clones, with the ten largest holding approximately 6.5%. In nominal health when sampled, donors likely had unrecorded immune exposures nonetheless.

This rearrangement joins TRBV29-1 to TRBJ2-5; 7 bases map to TRBD1. The sample consisted of PBMCs. The clonotype was recovered from a man aged 25-40 years in good health and CMV-seronegative. CDR3 region: CSACDRVETQYF. CDR3 in DNA: TGCAGCGCATGCGACAGGGTGGAGACCCAGTACTTC.